The T cell receptor (beta chain) described here comes from a study of blood T cell repertoires in COVID-19. Overall study: There were acute and convalescent COVID-19 samples, and they came from the United States, Italy and Spain.

The method was immunoSEQ multiplex PCR; TCRdb's version includes in-frame clones alone and lacks a portion of them. The table includes about 130,000 clones, 90% detected once. The table lists this clone with a count of one. The V end was cut by 3 bases, the J end by 2 bases, with 14 bases between. In germline, CDR1 is SGDLS, CDR2 YYNGEE. The CDR3 loop spans 15 amino acids. The TCR comes from a man aged 45-65 years with active COVID-19. The rearrangement uses TRBV9 and TRBJ2-5; D possibly corresponds to TRBD2 (7 bases). The sequencing input was peripheral blood. CDR3: CASSAFRGLQETQYF. The CDR3, as DNA: TGTGCCAGCAGCGCCTTCAGGGGACTACAAGAGACCCAGTACTTC.